This TCR beta chain came from a study of blood T cell repertoires in COVID-19. About the study: Acute-phase and convalescent COVID-19 samples originated in the United States, Italy and Spain. In each case, the material was cDNA or gDNA derived from T cells, B-cell-depleted T cells, or PBMCs.

Study processing details: It was from reference gene primer amplification that nucleated cell counts were estimated. Profiled with immunoSEQ multiplex PCR; TCRdb holds only in-frame clones, not every one. D and trimming come from the DNA, and the V and J calls and clone size come from that table. The sample lists over 25,000 clones, 85% seen once, with around 8.6% in the top ten. The ends lost 9 bases at V and 8 bases at J; junction bases unmatched: 7. CDR3 length equals 12 residues. Per germline, CDR1 LNHDA and CDR2 SQIVND (reference sequence). Sequences were obtained from peripheral blood. The chain uses TRBV19 and TRBJ1-2; 9 bases align to TRBD1. The sequence came from a man at least 80 years old with active COVID-19. CDR3: CASSDRGGGYTF. DNA for the CDR3: TGTGCCAGCTCGGACAGGGGAGGAGGCTACACCTTC.